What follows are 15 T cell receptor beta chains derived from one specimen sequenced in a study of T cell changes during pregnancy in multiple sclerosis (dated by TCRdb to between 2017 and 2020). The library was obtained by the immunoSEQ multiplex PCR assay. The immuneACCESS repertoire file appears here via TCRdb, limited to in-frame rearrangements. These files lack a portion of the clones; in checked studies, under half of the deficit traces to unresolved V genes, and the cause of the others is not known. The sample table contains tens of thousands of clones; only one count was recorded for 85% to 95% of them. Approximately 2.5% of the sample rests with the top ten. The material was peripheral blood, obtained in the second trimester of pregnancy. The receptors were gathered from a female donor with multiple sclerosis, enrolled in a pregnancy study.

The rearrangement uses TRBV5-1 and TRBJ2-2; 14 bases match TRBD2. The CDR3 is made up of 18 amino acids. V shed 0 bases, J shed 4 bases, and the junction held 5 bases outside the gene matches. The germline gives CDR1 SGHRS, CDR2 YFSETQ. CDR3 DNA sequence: TGCGCCAGCAGCTTGGGACTAGCGGGGGGGCAGCTCACCGGGGAGCTGTTTTTT. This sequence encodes CASSLGLAGGQLTGELFF.

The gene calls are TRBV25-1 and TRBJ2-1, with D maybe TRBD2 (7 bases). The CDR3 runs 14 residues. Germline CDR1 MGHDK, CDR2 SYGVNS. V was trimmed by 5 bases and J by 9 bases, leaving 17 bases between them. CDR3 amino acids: CASSPRGGGGEQFF. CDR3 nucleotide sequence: TGTGCCAGCAGTCCCCGAGGGGGGGGCGGTGAGCAGTTCTTC.

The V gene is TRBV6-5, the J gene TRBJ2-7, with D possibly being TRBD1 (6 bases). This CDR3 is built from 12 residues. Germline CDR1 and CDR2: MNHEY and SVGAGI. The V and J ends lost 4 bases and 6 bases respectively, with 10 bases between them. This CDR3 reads CASSFGRGEQYF. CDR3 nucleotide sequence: TGTGCCAGCAGTTTCGGCAGGGGCGAGCAGTACTTC.

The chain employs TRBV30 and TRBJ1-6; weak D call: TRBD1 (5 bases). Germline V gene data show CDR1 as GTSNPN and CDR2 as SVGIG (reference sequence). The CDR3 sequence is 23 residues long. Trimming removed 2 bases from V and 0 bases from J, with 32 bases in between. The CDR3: CAWSRGYGPQVNKASSYNSPLHF. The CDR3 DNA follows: TGTGCCTGGAGTAGGGGTTATGGGCCCCAGGTAAACAAAGCGAGCTCCTATAATTCACCCCTCCACTTT.

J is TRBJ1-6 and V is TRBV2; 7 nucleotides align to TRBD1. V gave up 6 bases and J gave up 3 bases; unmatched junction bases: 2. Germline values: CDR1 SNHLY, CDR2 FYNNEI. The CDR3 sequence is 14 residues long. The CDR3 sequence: CASSGQDYNSPLHF. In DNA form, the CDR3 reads TGTGCCAGCAGCGGACAGGACTATAATTCACCCCTCCACTTT. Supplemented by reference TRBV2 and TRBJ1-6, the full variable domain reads EPEVTQTPSHQVTQMGQEVILRCVPISNHLYFYWYRQILGQKVEFLVSFYNNEISEKSEIFDDQFSVERPDGSNFTLKIRSTKLEDSAMYFCASSGQDYNSPLHFGNGTRLTVT.

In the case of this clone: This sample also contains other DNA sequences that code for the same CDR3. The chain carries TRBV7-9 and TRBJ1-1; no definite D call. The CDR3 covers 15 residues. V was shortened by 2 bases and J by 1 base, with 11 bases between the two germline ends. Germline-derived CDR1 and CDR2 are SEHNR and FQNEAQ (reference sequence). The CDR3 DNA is TGTGCCAGCAGCTTACGGAGATCTCAGAACACTGAAGCTTTCTTT. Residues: CASSLRRSQNTEAFF. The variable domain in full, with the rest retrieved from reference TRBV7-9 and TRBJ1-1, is DTGVSQNPRHKITKRGQNVTFRCDPISEHNRLYWYRQTLGQGPEFLTYFQNEAQLEKSRLLSDRFSAERPKGSFSTLEIQRTEQGDSAMYLCASSLRRSQNTEAFFGQGTRLTVV.

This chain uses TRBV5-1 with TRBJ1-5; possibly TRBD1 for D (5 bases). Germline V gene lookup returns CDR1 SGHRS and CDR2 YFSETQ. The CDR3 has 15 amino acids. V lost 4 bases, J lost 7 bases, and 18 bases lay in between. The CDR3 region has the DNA TGCGCCAGCAGCCTGGGGGAGGGTGGTTTCCAGCCCCAGCATTTT. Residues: CASSLGEGGFQPQHF. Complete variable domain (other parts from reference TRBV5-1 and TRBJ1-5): KAGVTQTPRYLIKTRGQQVTLSCSPISGHRSVSWYQQTPGQGLQFLFEYFSETQRNKGNFPGRFSGRQFSNSRSEMNVSTLELGDSALYLCASSLGEGGFQPQHFGDGTRLSIL.

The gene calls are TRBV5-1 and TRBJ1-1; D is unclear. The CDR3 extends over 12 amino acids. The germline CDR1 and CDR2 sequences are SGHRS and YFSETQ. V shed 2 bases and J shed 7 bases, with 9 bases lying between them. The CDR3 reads CASSFGGLEAFF. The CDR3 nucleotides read TGCGCCAGCAGCTTCGGCGGACTTGAAGCTTTCTTT.

DNA for the CDR3: TGTGCCAGCAGTGAAGGAACAGGCGATAGCAATCAGCCCCAGCATTTT. Translated, it gives CASSEGTGDSNQPQHF. The rearrangement joins TRBV6-1 to TRBJ1-5, with D perhaps TRBD1 (5 bases). Germline values: CDR1 MNHNS, CDR2 SASEGT. The CDR3 is made up of 16 amino acids. Trimming left V 1 base short and J 0 bases short, with 10 bases between.

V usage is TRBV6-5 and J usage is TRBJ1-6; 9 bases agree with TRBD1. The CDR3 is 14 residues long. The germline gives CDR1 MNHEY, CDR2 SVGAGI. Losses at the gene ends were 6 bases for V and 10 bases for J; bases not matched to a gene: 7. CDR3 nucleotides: TGTGCCAGCAGGTCCAACAGGGGGCTATCACCCCTCCACTTT. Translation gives CASRSNRGLSPLHF.

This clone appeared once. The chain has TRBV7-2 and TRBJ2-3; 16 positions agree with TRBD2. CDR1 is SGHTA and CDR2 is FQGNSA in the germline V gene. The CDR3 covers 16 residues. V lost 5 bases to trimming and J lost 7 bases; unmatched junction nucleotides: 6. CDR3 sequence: CASSPGTSGGAYTQYF. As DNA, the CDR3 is TGTGCCAGCAGCCCAGGGACTAGCGGGGGGGCTTATACGCAGTATTTT.

Written as DNA, the CDR3 is TGTGCCAGCAGTGACACGAGGGGGCCCCTAAATTCACCCCTCCACTTT. The encoded protein is CASSDTRGPLNSPLHF. The genes are TRBV6-4 and TRBJ1-6; 7 positions agree with TRBD1. Germline assignment: CDR1 MRHNA and CDR2 SNTAGT. This CDR3 is 16 amino acids long. The V segment lost 2 bases and the J segment 7 bases; nucleotides outside the gene matches: 8.

The CDR3 sequence: CASSEWGQTKTQYF. CDR3 coding DNA: TGTGCCAGCAGTGAATGGGGCCAGACAAAGACCCAGTACTTC. The chain joins TRBV25-1 to TRBJ2-5; D might be TRBD1 (5 bases). Trimming took 1 base from V and 6 from J, leaving 12 bases between them. Germline V gives CDR1 MGHDK, CDR2 SYGVNS. The CDR3 is 14 amino acids.

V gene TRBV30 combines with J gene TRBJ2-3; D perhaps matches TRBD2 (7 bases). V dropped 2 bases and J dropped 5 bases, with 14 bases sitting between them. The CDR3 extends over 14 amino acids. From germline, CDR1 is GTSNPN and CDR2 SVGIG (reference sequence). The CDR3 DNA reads TGTGCCTGGAGTCCCTTAGGGGGGGGAGATACGCAGTATTTT. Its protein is CAWSPLGGGDTQYF.

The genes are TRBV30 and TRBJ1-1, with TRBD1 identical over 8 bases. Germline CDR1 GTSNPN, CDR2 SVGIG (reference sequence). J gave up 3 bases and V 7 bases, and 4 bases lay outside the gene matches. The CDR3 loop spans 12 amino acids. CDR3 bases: TGTGCCTTCCAGACAGGGGACACTGAAGCTTTCTTT. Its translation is CAFQTGDTEAFF.